Given below is one T cell receptor delta chain in context. TCRdb re-called clones from the reads using CATT. The repertoire includes 8,500 to 13,000 delta-chain clones, 3% to 4.5% of them detected once, and roughly 9% sits in the top ten. Trimming took 4 bases from V and 0 from J, leaving 20 bases between them. CDR3 size: 17 residues. Germline CDR1 reads GEAIGNYY; CDR2 reads EKD. This entry belongs to a study of gamma-delta chains in newborns, infants, children. The chain combines TRDV2 with TRDJ1, with D maybe TRDD3 (5 bases). The TCR comes from a child who was a newborn, infant or young child, either healthy, febrile or measles-vaccinated (not recorded which). Sequenced: blood. CDR3 region: CACDRLAGFTYTDKLIF. Here the CDR3 DNA reads TGTGCCTGTGATCGGCTCGCTGGGTTTACGTACACCGATAAACTCATCTTT.